This TCR beta chain was captured in a study of cytomegalovirus exposure and HLA in healthy donors. Study observations and caveats: Most observed TCR sequences were rare, whereas some public TCRs were detected in many donors. The study recorded more than 150 TCR beta chains that were cytomegalovirus-associated. The productive fraction for most TCR beta V segments was about 87% or about 30% in an earlier analysis. In a later analysis, an Asian-associated ancestry cluster reportedly showed fewer N-insertions than the roughly 730-donor mean.

Comment on this clone: Its antigen is unknown.

Primers included in the PCR were 60 Vbeta and 13 Jbeta primers. Using immunoSEQ multiplex PCR, the repertoire was profiled, and TCRdb retains in-frame clones only, with some absent. The table includes 250,000 or so clones, about 81% detected once. The CDR3 runs 15 residues. Germline V CDR1 and CDR2: MNHNY, SVGAGI (reference sequence). The V and J ends lost 3 bases and 1 base, in that order; junction bases with no gene match: 4. The sequence derives from a woman in her sixties or seventies in good health and CMV-seropositive. Sequencing was performed on PBMCs. This sequence joins TRBV6-6 and TRBJ2-7; TRBD1 matches at 9 bases. The CDR3 spells CASSYGTGTSYEQYF. The DNA of the CDR3 is TGTGCCAGCAGTTATGGGACAGGGACTTCCTACGAGCAGTACTTC.